The 15 T cell receptor beta chains listed next were all sequenced from one sample in a study of shared clonotypes between healthy human individuals (TCRdb year 2020). The protocol used for the library was the immunoSEQ multiplex PCR assay. Held by TCRdb, this immuneACCESS table contains in-frame sequences only and omits some clones. Under half of the omission traces to an unresolved V gene where checked; the cause of the rest is unknown. Within this sample are around 1.9 million clones, with around 93% of them counted one time only. Jointly, the top ten make up about 1.6% of the sample. CD8 naive samples consisted of CD45RO-negative cells that were positively selected for CCR7, yielding a CD45RA+CCR7+ population without TemRA cells. Sequences were obtained from naive CD8+ T cells from PBMCs. This specimen's cell subset or site label, per the study, means: CD45RA+CCR7+. These receptors were obtained from a man between 18 and 35 years old in good health. Some clones in this sample may be carry-over from other donors' samples.

The genes are TRBV11-2 and TRBJ2-7, with TRBD1 as a possible D gene (6 bases). CDR1 SGHAT and CDR2 FQNNGV come from the germline V gene. CDR3 size: 14 residues. V shed 0 bases and J shed 4 bases, with 10 bases lying between them. This CDR3 is CASSLDPGQYEQYF. The CDR3 DNA reads TGTGCCAGCAGCTTAGACCCGGGACAATACGAGCAGTACTTC.

In this sample, this clone turned up once. CDR3 amino acids: CASSFVAEGPRTDTQYF. CDR3 sequence (DNA): TGTGCCAGCAGTTTCGTTGCGGAGGGTCCGCGCACAGATACGCAGTATTTT. The chain carries TRBV28 and TRBJ2-3; the D gene is possibly TRBD2 (6 bases). The CDR3 is 17 residues long. Germline lookup yields CDR1 MDHEN and CDR2 SYDVKM. V was clipped by 3 bases and J by 1 base, with 17 bases between them.

CDR3 DNA sequence: TGTGCCAGCAGTTTTTCGGGGGCTCAGCCCCAGCATTTT. Protein product: CASSFSGAQPQHF. This chain joins TRBV27 and TRBJ1-5; D is perhaps TRBD1 (6 bases). The CDR3 loop spans 13 amino acids. Between the trimmed V and J ends, which lost 3 bases and 6 bases, there was a span of 9 bases. Per germline, CDR1 MNHEY and CDR2 SMNVEV (reference sequence).

J is TRBJ2-4 and V is TRBV7-3; 10 bases agree with TRBD2. CDR3 length: 19 amino acids. Per the germline V gene, CDR1 is SGHTA and CDR2 is FQGTGA. Trimming at V came to 5 bases and at J to 2 bases, leaving 15 bases not matched to a gene. CDR3: CASSTDGTSADVTKNIQYF. The CDR3 coding sequence is TGTGCCAGCAGCACCGATGGGACTAGCGCGGATGTGACCAAAAACATTCAGTACTTC.

This chain links TRBV30 with TRBJ2-1; maybe TRBD2 (5 bases). Germline V gene lookup returns CDR1 GTSNPN and CDR2 SVGIG (reference sequence). Trimming shortened V by 3 bases and J by 7 bases, and 10 bases separated the two germline ends. This CDR3 has 12 residues. The CDR3 loop reads CAWRDSLNEQFF. In DNA form, the CDR3 reads TGTGCCTGGAGGGACTCTTTAAATGAGCAGTTCTTC.

The chain links TRBV27 to TRBJ2-5, with TRBD1 identical over 7 bases. Looked up from germline, CDR1 is MNHEY and CDR2 is SMNVEV (reference sequence). The CDR3 length is 15 residues. J was trimmed by 5 bases and V by 5 bases; bases with no gene match: 11. DNA for the CDR3: TGTGCCAGCAGTCCGGGGACAGTTCCTGGGGAGACCCAGTACTTC. Protein product: CASSPGTVPGETQYF.

The genes are TRBV7-6 and TRBJ1-2, with a possible D match to TRBD1 (6 bases). The CDR3 sequence is 15 residues long. The germline CDR1 and CDR2 sequences are SGHVS and FNYEAQ. V lost 5 bases, J lost 3 bases, and 16 bases lay in between. CDR3 DNA: TGTGCCAGCAGCCTTGACAGGACAGCCCACTATGGCTACACCTTC. It encodes CASSLDRTAHYGYTF. Complete variable domain (other parts from reference TRBV7-6 and TRBJ1-2): GAGVSQSPRYKVTKRGQDVALRCDPISGHVSLYWYRQALGQGPEFLTYFNYEAQQDKSGLPNDRFSAERPEGSISTLTIQRTEQRDSAMYRCASSLDRTAHYGYTFGSGTRLTVV.

The chain has TRBV4-3 and TRBJ1-2; 7 nucleotides line up with TRBD1. This CDR3 is built from 15 residues. Losses at the gene ends were 0 bases for V and 2 bases for J; bases not matched to a gene: 3. Germline-derived CDR1 and CDR2 are LGHNA and YSLEER. CDR3 coding DNA: TGCGCCAGCAGCCAAGATTGGGGACAGAACTATGGCTACACCTTC. It translates to CASSQDWGQNYGYTF.

This chain uses TRBV27 with TRBJ1-2; 9 nucleotides line up with TRBD1. CDR3 size: 19 residues. CDR1 and CDR2 from the germline V gene are MNHEY and SMNVEV (reference sequence). V trimming: 3 bases; J trimming: 2 bases; junction bases outside the gene matches: 16. The CDR3 here is CASSFLGAHRDRDNYGYTF. The CDR3 region has the DNA TGTGCCAGCAGTTTCCTAGGCGCACACCGGGACAGGGACAACTATGGCTACACCTTC.

The CDR3 coding sequence is TGTGCCAGCAGCCGGCCCAGGACTAGCGGGAAAGGTGGCCCAGATACGCAGTATTTT. Translation: CASSRPRTSGKGGPDTQYF. The chain uses TRBV11-2 and TRBJ2-3, with 12 bases lining up with TRBD2. Germline CDR1 and CDR2: SGHAT and FQNNGV. The trim removed 5 bases at V and 4 bases at J, leaving 16 bases unmatched. The CDR3 is 19 residues long.

V is TRBV7-6 and J is TRBJ2-2; the D is unclear. The CDR3 is 16 residues long. The germline gives CDR1 SGHVS, CDR2 FNYEAQ. Trimming cost V 7 bases and J 3 bases, with 18 bases left between them. The CDR3 DNA follows: TGTGCCAGCATCCCAAGACCCAGCGAATACACCGGGGAGCTGTTTTTT. Translation: CASIPRPSEYTGELFF. Full variable domain (missing parts from reference TRBV7-6 and TRBJ2-2): GAGVSQSPRYKVTKRGQDVALRCDPISGHVSLYWYRQALGQGPEFLTYFNYEAQQDKSGLPNDRFSAERPEGSISTLTIQRTEQRDSAMYRCASIPRPSEYTGELFFGEGSRLTVL.

The chain combines TRBV7-6 with TRBJ2-2; the D gene is possibly TRBD1 (6 bases). The CDR3 runs to 17 residues. Germline V gene data show CDR1 as SGHVS and CDR2 as FNYEAQ. V gave up 5 bases and J gave up 5 bases, with 21 bases separating them. CDR3 in DNA: TGTGCCAGCAGCCTAGGGGGACAAGGGTCGCGGACCGGGGAGCTGTTTTTT. It translates to CASSLGGQGSRTGELFF.

This clone was seen a handful of times. Other DNA sequences in the sample encode the same CDR3. This chain connects TRBV19 to TRBJ2-2; no reliable D call. The germline V gene has CDR1 LNHDA and CDR2 SQIVND (reference sequence). V was pared by 7 bases and J by 4 bases, with 4 bases between. The CDR3 has 11 residues. CDR3 DNA sequence: TGTGCCAGTACATCCACCGGGGAGCTGTTTTTT. Residues: CASTSTGELFF.

The chain uses TRBV23-1 and TRBJ2-7; 9 bases align to TRBD1. TRBV23-1 is identified as an open reading frame with a role that is uncertain. The CDR3 spans 16 residues. With 4 bases clipped from V and 1 base from J, the junction kept 8 bases outside the gene matches. This chain's CDR3 is CASSLRQGGTSYEQYF. CDR3 sequence (DNA): TGCGCCAGCAGTCTACGACAGGGGGGTACGTCCTACGAGCAGTACTTC.

The rearrangement uses TRBV28 and TRBJ2-4; 7 bases match TRBD1. Germline V gene data show CDR1 as MDHEN and CDR2 as SYDVKM. The CDR3 is 14 amino acids. V lost 6 bases and J lost 3; bases outside the gene matches: 5. The CDR3 reads CASSTGQIKNIQYF. For the CDR3, the DNA is TGTGCCAGCAGCACGGGACAGATCAAAAACATTCAGTACTTC.